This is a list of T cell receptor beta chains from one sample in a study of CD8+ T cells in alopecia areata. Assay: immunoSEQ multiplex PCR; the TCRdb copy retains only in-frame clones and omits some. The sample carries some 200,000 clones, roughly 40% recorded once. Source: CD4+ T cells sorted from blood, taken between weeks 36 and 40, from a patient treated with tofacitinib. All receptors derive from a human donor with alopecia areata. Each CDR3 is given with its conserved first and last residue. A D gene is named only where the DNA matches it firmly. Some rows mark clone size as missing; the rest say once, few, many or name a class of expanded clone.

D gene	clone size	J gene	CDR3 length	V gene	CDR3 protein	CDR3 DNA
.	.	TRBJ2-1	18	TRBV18	CASSPSSFASSSYNEQFF	TGTGCCAGCTCACCATCCTCCTTCGCGTCGAGCTCCTACAATGAGCAGTTCTTC
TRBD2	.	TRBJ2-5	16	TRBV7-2	CASSPTSGRASETQYF	TGTGCCAGCAGCCCGACTAGCGGGAGGGCATCGGAGACCCAGTACTTC
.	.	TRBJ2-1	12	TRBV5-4	CASSLAGNEQFF	TGTGCCAGCAGCTTGGCCGGGAATGAGCAGTTCTTC
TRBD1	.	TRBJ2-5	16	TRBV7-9	CASSWTRDRGRETQYF	TGTGCCAGCAGCTGGACCCGGGACAGGGGGCGAGAGACCCAGTACTTC
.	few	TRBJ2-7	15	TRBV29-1	CSVYKLRQTAYEQYF	TGCAGCGTCTACAAGCTTCGACAGACTGCCTACGAGCAGTACTTC
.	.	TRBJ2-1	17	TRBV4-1	CASSQEDRPRGYNEQFF	TGCGCCAGCAGCCAAGAGGATCGCCCCCGGGGCTACAATGAGCAGTTCTTC
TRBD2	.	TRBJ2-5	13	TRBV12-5	CASGPSGQETQYF	TGTGCTAGTGGTCCTAGCGGCCAAGAGACCCAGTACTTC
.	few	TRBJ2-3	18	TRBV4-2	CASSQDPPLAVSTDTQYF	TGTGCCAGCAGCCAAGATCCCCCGCTAGCAGTAAGCACAGATACGCAGTATTTT
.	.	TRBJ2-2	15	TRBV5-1	CASSLEGRNTGELFF	TGCGCCAGCAGCTTGGAGGGGCGGAACACCGGGGAGCTGTTTTTT
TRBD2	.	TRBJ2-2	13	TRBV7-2	CASTFGGAGELFF	TGTGCCAGCACCTTCGGGGGGGCCGGGGAGCTGTTTTTT
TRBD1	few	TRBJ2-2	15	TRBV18	CASSSGTGHTGELFF	TGTGCCAGCTCATCCGGGACAGGCCACACCGGGGAGCTGTTTTTT
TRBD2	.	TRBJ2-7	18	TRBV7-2	CASSFPTVTSGSSYEQYF	TGTGCCAGCAGCTTTCCCACCGTGACTAGCGGGAGCTCCTACGAGCAGTACTTC
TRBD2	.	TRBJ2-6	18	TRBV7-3	CASSLRQRGSSGANVLTF	TGTGCCAGCAGCTTACGGCAGCGGGGATCTTCTGGGGCCAACGTCCTGACTTTC
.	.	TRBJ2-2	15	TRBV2	CASSVYGANTGELFF	TGTGCCAGCAGTGTTTACGGAGCGAACACCGGGGAGCTGTTTTTT
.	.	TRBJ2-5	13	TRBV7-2	CASSLRAESAQYF	TGTGCCAGCAGCTTACGAGCGGAGTCCGCCCAGTACTTC
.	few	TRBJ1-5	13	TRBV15	CATGRRLNQPQHF	TGTGCCACCGGGCGGAGACTCAATCAGCCCCAGCATTTT
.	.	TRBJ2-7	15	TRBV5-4	CASRSDLGPPYEQYF	TGTGCCAGCAGGTCGGATCTCGGACCCCCCTACGAGCAGTACTTC
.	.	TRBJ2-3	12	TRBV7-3	CASSLKEDTQYF	TGTGCCAGCAGCTTAAAGGAGGATACGCAGTATTTT
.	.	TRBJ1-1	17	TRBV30	CAWSRGFSRGMNTEAFF	TGTGCCTGGAGTCGCGGGTTTAGTAGGGGGATGAACACTGAAGCTTTCTTT
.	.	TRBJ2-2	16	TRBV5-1	CASSLSPMGNTGELFF	TGCGCCAGCAGCTTGAGTCCCATGGGCAACACCGGGGAGCTGTTTTTT
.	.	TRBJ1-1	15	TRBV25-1	CASSKPGVGNTEAFF	TGTGCCAGCAGTAAACCGGGGGTGGGAAACACTGAAGCTTTCTTT
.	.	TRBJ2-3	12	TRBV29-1	CSLGASVDTQYF	TGCAGCCTAGGGGCGTCCGTGGATACGCAGTATTTT
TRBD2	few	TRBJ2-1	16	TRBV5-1	CASSLTTSGRANEQFF	TGCGCCAGCAGCTTGACGACTAGCGGGAGGGCCAATGAGCAGTTCTTC
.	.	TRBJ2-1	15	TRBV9	CASSARQGRATGQFF	TGTGCCAGCAGCGCCCGACAGGGGAGGGCTACGGGGCAGTTCTTC
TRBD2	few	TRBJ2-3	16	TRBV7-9	CASSPPIGRGTDTQYF	TGTGCCAGCAGCCCACCGATCGGGAGGGGCACAGATACGCAGTATTTT
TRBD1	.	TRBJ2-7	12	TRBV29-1	CSVEGTGVEQYF	TGCAGCGTGGAAGGGACAGGGGTCGAGCAGTACTTC
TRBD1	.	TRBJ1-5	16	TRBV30	CAWSAQPGTGIQPQHF	TGTGCCTGGAGCGCCCAGCCCGGGACAGGGATTCAGCCCCAGCATTTT
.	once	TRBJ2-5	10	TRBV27	CASSEETQYF	TGTGCCAGCTCAGAAGAGACCCAGTACTTC
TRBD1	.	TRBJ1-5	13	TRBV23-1	CASSRGLNQPQHF	TGCGCCAGTAGCAGGGGGCTAAATCAGCCCCAGCATTTT
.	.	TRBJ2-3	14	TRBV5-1	CASSGGRPPDTQYF	TGCGCCAGCAGCGGGGGGAGGCCGCCGGATACGCAGTATTTT
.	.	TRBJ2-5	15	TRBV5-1	CASSLMGLSQETQYF	TGCGCCAGCAGCTTGATGGGGTTATCCCAAGAGACCCAGTACTTC
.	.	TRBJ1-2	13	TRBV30	CAWSPQGSSGYTF	TGTGCCTGGAGCCCCCAGGGATCGTCTGGCTACACCTTC
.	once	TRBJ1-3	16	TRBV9	CASSVGTAFSGNTIYF	TGTGCCAGCAGCGTAGGTACCGCCTTCTCTGGAAACACCATATATTTT
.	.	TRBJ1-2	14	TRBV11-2	CASSPVRGNYGYTF	TGTGCCAGCAGCCCCGTACGGGGCAACTATGGCTACACCTTC
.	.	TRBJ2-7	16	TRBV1	CTSSQASGTETYEQYF	TGCACCAGCAGCCAAGCGTCCGGGACGGAGACCTACGAGCAGTACTTC
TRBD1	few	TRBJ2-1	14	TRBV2	CASSENRGHNEQFF	TGTGCCAGCAGCGAAAACAGGGGGCACAATGAGCAGTTCTTC
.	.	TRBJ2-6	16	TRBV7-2	CASSLVPGVGANVLTF	TGTGCCAGCAGCTTAGTTCCAGGGGTCGGGGCCAACGTCCTGACTTTC
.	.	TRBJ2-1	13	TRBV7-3	CASSLTARNEQFF	TGTGCCAGCAGCTTAACGGCCAGGAATGAGCAGTTCTTC
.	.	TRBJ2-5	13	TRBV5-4	CASSLVRTETQYF	TGTGCCAGCAGCTTGGTTAGGACAGAGACCCAGTACTTC
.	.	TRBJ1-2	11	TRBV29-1	CSVLSSGGYTF	TGCAGCGTTCTCTCCTCCGGGGGCTACACCTTC
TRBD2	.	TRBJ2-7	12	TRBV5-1	CASKTSGSAQYF	TGCGCCAGTAAGACTAGCGGGAGTGCGCAGTACTTC
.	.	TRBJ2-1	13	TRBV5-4	CASSLARGDEQFF	TGTGCCAGCAGCTTGGCCAGGGGGGATGAGCAGTTCTTC
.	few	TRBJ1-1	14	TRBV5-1	CASSYGQGRTEAFF	TGCGCCAGCAGCTATGGGCAGGGAAGGACTGAAGCTTTCTTT
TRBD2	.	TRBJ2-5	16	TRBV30	CAWSVPSSGSKQTQYF	TGTGCCTGGAGTGTACCCTCTAGCGGGAGTAAGCAGACCCAGTACTTC
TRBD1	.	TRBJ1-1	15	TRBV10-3	CASGTGGYGNTEAFF	TGTGCCAGCGGGACAGGGGGGTACGGCAACACTGAAGCTTTCTTT
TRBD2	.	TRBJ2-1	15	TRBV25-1	CASSELAGSYNEQFF	TGTGCCAGCAGTGAATTAGCGGGCTCCTACAATGAGCAGTTCTTC
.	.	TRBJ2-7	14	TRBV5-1	CASSPGPGPYEQYF	TGCGCCAGCAGCCCCGGCCCAGGTCCCTACGAGCAGTACTTC
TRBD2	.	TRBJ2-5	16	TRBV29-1	CSVEGQSGILQETQYF	TGCAGCGTTGAAGGACAAAGCGGGATCCTACAAGAGACCCAGTACTTC
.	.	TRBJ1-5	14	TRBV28	CASSHGGENQPQHF	TGTGCCAGCAGTCATGGGGGGGAGAATCAGCCCCAGCATTTT